These 12 T cell receptor beta chains originate from one sample sequenced in a study of blood T cell repertoires in COVID-19. The table came from immunoSEQ multiplex PCR; TCRdb's copy has only in-frame clones and leaves some out. The table shows about 320,000 clones, with roughly 85% occurring only once. The sample consisted of peripheral blood. The source of these receptors is a human donor in a cohort sampled during active COVID-19.

The table lists this clone with a count of one. V is TRBV24-1 and J is TRBJ2-7; no firm D call. V gave up 7 bases and J gave up 0 bases, with 6 bases separating them. The germline V gene encodes CDR1 KGHDR and CDR2 SFDVKD. This CDR3 has 12 residues. The CDR3 DNA reads TGTGCCACCAGCCAGAACTCCTACGAGCAGTACTTC. Translating it yields CATSQNSYEQYF.

This clone was seen only once. The V call is TRBV6-5, the J call TRBJ2-3, with D possibly being TRBD1 (5 bases). Trimming pared 5 bases from V and 11 bases from J, leaving 14 bases between. There are 12 residues in the CDR3. Germline assignment: CDR1 MNHEY and CDR2 SVGAGI. The CDR3 reads CASSPGWLGQYF. In DNA form, the CDR3 reads TGTGCCAGCAGTCCAGGGTGGTTGGGGCAGTATTTT.

This clone was seen only once. The chain has TRBV5-6 and TRBJ1-2; 7 nucleotides line up with TRBD1. V shed 6 bases, J shed 3 bases, and the junction held 8 bases outside the gene matches. Germline-derived CDR1 and CDR2 are SGHDT and YYEEEE. This CDR3 is built from 14 residues. The CDR3 nucleotides read TGTGCCAGCACCCGGGAAGGGGGCTACTATGGCTACACCTTC. This translates into CASTREGGYYGYTF.

The V call is TRBV10-2, the J call TRBJ1-1, with D maybe TRBD1 (6 bases). The germline gives CDR1 WSHSY, CDR2 SAAADI. The CDR3 has 13 residues. V was clipped by 3 bases and J by 3 bases, with 8 bases between them. This CDR3 is CASSEQGYTEAFF. CDR3 nucleotide sequence: TGCGCCAGCAGTGAACAGGGATACACTGAAGCTTTCTTT.

This clone was observed once. The rearrangement uses TRBV7-8 and TRBJ2-1, with TRBD2 matching 10 bases. The CDR3 length is 17 residues. V shed 3 bases, J shed 5 bases, and the junction held 10 bases outside the gene matches. CDR1 and CDR2 (germline): SGHVS, FQNEAQ. CDR3 sequence reads: CASSLILSGGIDNEQFF. In DNA form, the CDR3 reads TGTGCCAGCAGCTTGATTCTTAGCGGGGGGATCGACAATGAGCAGTTCTTC.

The rearrangement uses TRBV30 and TRBJ1-2, with D uncertain. This CDR3 comprises 16 residues. V dropped 4 bases and J dropped 10 bases, with 28 bases sitting between them. Germline V gives CDR1 GTSNPN, CDR2 SVGIG (reference sequence). The CDR3 coding sequence is TGTGCCTGGATATCGGGGATTTCGAACGTACTCGTAGACTACACCTTC. Protein: CAWISGISNVLVDYTF.

The V gene is TRBV19, the J gene TRBJ1-1, with a possible D match to TRBD1 (6 bases). This CDR3 has 14 residues. Germline values: CDR1 LNHDA, CDR2 SQIVND (reference sequence). Trimming left V 8 bases short and J 0 bases short, with 13 bases between. CDR3 sequence reads: CASGGAYLNTEAFF. CDR3 nucleotides: TGTGCCAGTGGGGGGGCCTATTTGAACACTGAAGCTTTCTTT. The full variable domain, with the rest looked up from reference TRBV19 and TRBJ1-1, is DGGITQSPKYLFRKEGQNVTLSCEQNLNHDAMYWYRQDPGQGLRLIYYSQIVNDFQKGDIAEGYSVSREKKESFPLTVTSAQKNPTAFYLCASGGAYLNTEAFFGQGTRLTVV.

This clone was found once. V and J are TRBV24-1 and TRBJ2-5, with TRBD2 matching 11 bases. Germline values: CDR1 KGHDR, CDR2 SFDVKD. J lost 1 base, V lost 1 base, and 1 base had no gene match. The CDR3 is 16 amino acids. The CDR3 reads CATSDFGTSGQETQYF. In DNA, the CDR3 is TGTGCCACCAGTGATTTTGGGACTAGCGGCCAAGAGACCCAGTACTTC.

This chain joins TRBV27 and TRBJ2-2; 7 positions match TRBD1. Trimming at V came to 5 bases and at J to 0 bases, leaving 9 bases not matched to a gene. CDR3 length: 17 residues. Germline-derived CDR1 and CDR2 are MNHEY and SMNVEV (reference sequence). The CDR3 is CASSPIDRVTNTGELFF. Written as DNA, the CDR3 is TGTGCCAGCAGTCCTATCGACAGGGTAACGAACACCGGGGAGCTGTTTTTT.

Here the CDR3 reads CASSLRGLNTEAFF. CDR3 bases: TGTGCCAGCAGCTTGCGAGGGCTGAACACTGAAGCTTTCTTT. This chain joins TRBV11-2 and TRBJ1-1; no reliable D call. Germline V lookup: CDR1 SGHAT, CDR2 FQNNGV. The V and J ends lost 3 bases and 0 bases respectively, with 8 bases between them. CDR3 length equals 14 residues.

The J gene is TRBJ1-2, the V gene TRBV5-3, with D unresolved. TRBV5-3 is an ORF, and what it does is uncertain. With 4 bases removed from V and 3 bases from J, the gap between germline ends came to 19 bases. CDR3 length: 16 residues. CDR3 nucleotide sequence: TGTGCCAGAAGCCTTCTTACAGTCGAGTGGGACTATGGCTACACCTTC. This encodes CARSLLTVEWDYGYTF.

The CDR3 loop reads CASSADRGFHGYTF. CDR3 nucleotides: TGCGCCAGCAGCGCGGACAGGGGATTTCACGGCTACACCTTC. The chain links TRBV5-1 to TRBJ1-2, with 9 positions matching TRBD1. Per the germline V gene, CDR1 is SGHRS and CDR2 is YFSETQ. The CDR3 runs 14 residues. V was pared by 4 bases and J by 8 bases, with 9 bases of the junction left unmatched.